The clone carrying this T cell receptor beta chain was detected many times. These data belong to a study of T cells in Graves' hyperthyroidism and ophthalmopathy. Turning to the study itself: The blood sample was taken at first diagnosis, before treatment began.

This CDR3 contains 15 residues. Germline CDR1 and CDR2: GTSNPN and SVGIG (reference sequence). V lost 0 bases to trimming and J lost 3 bases, with 15 bases between them. TCR beta CDR3 regions were amplified from RNA transcripts. HTBI primers were used for first-round RT-PCR of the TCR CDR3. TCRdb ran MiXCR on the multiplex PCR reads and lists one entry per CDR3 protein. The sample consists of fewer than 500,000 distinct CDR3 sequences, under 15% of them appearing once. The TCR was taken from a man between 18 and 35 years old with Graves' ophthalmopathy. The rearrangement uses TRBV30 and TRBJ2-7; D not resolved. Sequenced material: blood. The CDR3 nucleotides read TGTGCCTGGAGTGTCGGGCCCCCGAGGTTCTACGAGCAGTACTTC. This sequence encodes CAWSVGPPRFYEQYF. Full variable domain (outside the CDR3, taken from reference TRBV30 and TRBJ2-7): SQTIHQWPATLVQPVGSPLSLECTVEGTSNPNLYWYRQAAGRGLQLLFYSVGIGQISSEVPQNLSASRPQDRQFILSSKKLLLSDSGFYLCAWSVGPPRFYEQYFGPGTRLTVT.